This TCR beta chain was identified in a study of T cell responses to AZD1222 COVID-19 vaccine. Overall study: Both about-4-week and about-12-week second-dose recipients were combined.

A few counts support this clone. Sequencing used immunoSEQ multiplex PCR; TCRdb keeps in-frame clones, though not all of them. The sample yields some 120,000 clones, about 93% seen once. In germline, CDR1 is MNHEY, CDR2 SMNVEV (reference sequence). V lost 5 bases and J lost 7; bases outside the gene matches: 9. There are 16 residues in the CDR3. The rearrangement joins TRBV27 to TRBJ2-1, with 12 positions matching TRBD2. The source was peripheral blood, collected on day 0 of AZD1222 vaccination. The sequence derives from an adult in good health. The CDR3 coding sequence is TGTGCCAGCAGTCACCACCTAGCGGGGGGGCTGAATGAGCAGTTCTTC. Its protein product is CASSHHLAGGLNEQFF.